The TCR beta chain under discussion was sequenced for a study of blood T cell repertoires in COVID-19. The sample holds one count of this clone. The CDR3 consists of 16 residues. The V and J ends lost 2 bases and 1 base, in that order; junction bases with no gene match: 2. Germline V CDR1 and CDR2: SGHKS, YYEKEE (reference sequence). TCRdb's table, derived via immunoSEQ multiplex PCR, lists solely in-frame clones and lacks some. The table shows under 250,000 clones, with roughly four fifths occurring only once. J is TRBJ2-2 and V is TRBV5-5, with 10 bases matching TRBD1. Sequenced material: peripheral blood. The clonotype originates from a woman aged 70-85 years with acute or convalescent COVID-19. CDR3 bases: TGTGCCAGCAGCTTCCGGGACAGGGGGAACACCGGGGAGCTGTTTTTT. This sequence encodes CASSFRDRGNTGELFF.